This entry lists 16 T cell receptor beta chains sequenced from one sample in a study of CD8 T cells in Susac syndrome. RNA totalling about 0.5 to 1 ug underwent reverse transcription with random hexamers. Using its own MiXCR run on the immunoSEQ multiplex PCR reads, TCRdb lists one record per CDR3 protein. The sample shows more than 95,000 distinct CDR3 sequences, over 85% of them seen only once. The sequenced sample consisted of CD8+ T cells from PBMCs. Receptors originate from a human donor with multiple sclerosis.

The CDR3 sequence is CASSTGPTEAFF. The CDR3 DNA is TGTGCCAGCAGTACAGGGCCCACTGAAGCTTTCTTT. The J gene is TRBJ1-1, the V gene TRBV6-6; D possibly corresponds to TRBD1 (6 bases). The CDR3 has 12 amino acids. The V end was cut by 5 bases, the J end by 4 bases, with 8 bases between. The germline V gene encodes CDR1 MNHNY and CDR2 SVGAGI (reference sequence).

This clonotype was detected once. The genes are TRBV20-1 and TRBJ2-1; possibly TRBD2 for D (5 bases). The CDR3 is 14 amino acids. The germline V and J ends were trimmed by 5 bases and 8 bases, with 19 bases remaining between them. Germline V lookup: CDR1 DFQATT, CDR2 SNEGSKA (reference sequence). CDR3 sequence (DNA): TGCAGTGCTTTAGCGTTCGCCCTGATGGATGAGCAGTTCTTC. Its translation is CSALAFALMDEQFF.

The chain has TRBV20-1 and TRBJ1-1, with TRBD1 as a possible D gene (5 bases). Germline CDR1 DFQATT, CDR2 SNEGSKA (reference sequence). This CDR3 has 15 amino acids. Trimming removed 1 base at V and 0 bases at J, with 12 bases between. CDR3 sequence: CSARVIGDMNTEAFF. The DNA for the CDR3 is TGCAGTGCTAGAGTCATAGGGGATATGAACACTGAAGCTTTCTTT.

The chain couples TRBV6-5 to TRBJ2-7; D might be TRBD1 (6 bases). V gave up 7 bases and J gave up 0 bases, with 13 bases separating them. CDR1 is MNHEY and CDR2 is SVGAGI in the germline V gene. The CDR3 spans 14 residues. DNA for the CDR3: TGTGCCAGCACCCAGACAGGTCTCTCCTACGAGCAGTACTTC. Translation gives CASTQTGLSYEQYF.

This clonotype has just one count. The chain joins TRBV19 to TRBJ1-5; D remains unclear. V was trimmed by 6 bases and J by 0 bases, leaving 12 bases between them. The CDR3 sequence is 15 residues long. Germline V gives CDR1 LNHDA, CDR2 SQIVND (reference sequence). The CDR3 coding sequence is TGTGCCAGTAGAGGGTGGCAAAATAGCAATCAGCCCCAGCATTTT. Translated: CASRGWQNSNQPQHF.

The rearrangement links TRBV3-1 to TRBJ2-3; D remains unclear. Germline loops: CDR1 LGHDT, CDR2 YNNKEL (reference sequence). Trimming removed 0 bases from V and 5 bases from J, with 6 bases in between. The CDR3 covers 13 residues. CDR3 protein: CASSQDPGDTQYF. CDR3 bases: TGTGCCAGCAGCCAAGATCCCGGAGATACGCAGTATTTT.

A single count supports this clonotype. The gene calls are TRBV4-1 and TRBJ2-3; no firm D call. Germline CDR1 MGHRA, CDR2 YSYEKL. Trimming cost V 0 bases and J 6 bases, with 7 bases left between them. CDR3 length: 13 amino acids. The CDR3 DNA follows: TGCGCCAGCAGCCAAGAGGCACCGGATACGCAGTATTTT. Protein sequence: CASSQEAPDTQYF.

The chain has TRBV27 and TRBJ2-5; 8 nucleotides agree with TRBD2. V trimming: 8 bases; J trimming: 0 bases; junction bases outside the gene matches: 8. Germline V CDR1 and CDR2: MNHEY, SMNVEV (reference sequence). This CDR3 region has 15 residues. This chain's CDR3 is CASGGGLSYQETQYF. CDR3 nucleotide sequence: TGTGCCAGCGGCGGGGGGCTTTCGTACCAAGAGACCCAGTACTTC.

The chain carries TRBV2 and TRBJ1-2; no clear D gene. V dropped 1 base and J dropped 4 bases, with 13 bases sitting between them. The CDR3 is 15 residues long. The germline CDR1 and CDR2 sequences are SNHLY and FYNNEI. CDR3 nucleotides: TGTGCCAGCAGTGAAGTGGGGATAGAGGCCTATGGCTACACCTTC. Its protein is CASSEVGIEAYGYTF.

The CDR3 spells CASRQTSGGTDTQYF. The CDR3 nucleotides are TGTGCCAGCAGACAAACTAGCGGCGGCACAGATACGCAGTATTTT. The chain recombines TRBV6-5 with TRBJ2-3, with 8 bases that match TRBD2. The CDR3 runs to 15 residues. Germline V gene data show CDR1 as MNHEY and CDR2 as SVGAGI. V lost 6 bases and J lost 1; bases outside the gene matches: 6.

The chain couples TRBV29-1 to TRBJ2-1; possibly TRBD2 for D (5 bases). Trimming pared 4 bases from V and 10 bases from J, leaving 8 bases between. The CDR3 contains 10 residues. Germline CDR1 and CDR2: SQVTM and ANQGSEA. The CDR3 DNA sequence: TGCAGCGTTGTCCCGGGGGAGCAGTTCTTC. It encodes CSVVPGEQFF.

This chain connects TRBV6-1 to TRBJ2-7, with D uncertain. The CDR3 is made up of 13 amino acids. The V end lost 1 base, the J end lost 4 bases, and 8 bases lay between the germline ends. Germline CDR1 MNHNS, CDR2 SASEGT. CDR3 loop: CASSEDLGYEQYV. In nucleotides, the CDR3 is TGTGCCAGCAGTGAAGATCTGGGGTACGAGCAGTACGTC.

This clonotype was seen a handful of times. The CDR3: CASSFTGTEAFF. CDR3 in DNA: TGCGCCAGCAGCTTTACGGGGACGGAAGCTTTCTTT. The chain combines TRBV5-1 with TRBJ1-1; possible D gene TRBD1, 5 bases. Trimming took 2 bases from V and 8 from J, leaving 10 bases between them. The CDR3 runs 12 residues. In germline, CDR1 is SGHRS, CDR2 YFSETQ.

The chain has TRBV20-1 and TRBJ2-3; D is perhaps TRBD1 or TRBD2 (5 bases each). V gave up 0 bases and J gave up 4 bases, with 14 bases separating them. Looked up from germline, CDR1 is DFQATT and CDR2 is SNEGSKA (reference sequence). This CDR3 region has 15 residues. The CDR3 reads CSARDLGRGPDTQYF. In nucleotides, the CDR3 is TGCAGTGCTAGAGATCTGGGCCGGGGCCCAGATACGCAGTATTTT.

This clonotype was observed a few times. The chain is built from TRBV6-1 and TRBJ2-3, with unresolved D. Germline CDR1 and CDR2: MNHNS and SASEGT. The CDR3 runs 13 residues. Trimming took off 5 bases at V and 4 bases at J, with 10 bases between the two ends. CDR3 coding DNA: TGTGCCAGCAGTCTTTATATTGCAGATACGCAGTATTTT. This gives the protein CASSLYIADTQYF.

The table lists this clonotype with a count of one. The chain links TRBV2 to TRBJ2-7; D possibly corresponds to TRBD1 (5 bases). Germline V lookup: CDR1 SNHLY, CDR2 FYNNEI. The CDR3 runs 12 residues. Trimming took 5 bases from V and 3 from J, leaving 8 bases between them. CDR3 protein: CASSPQGYEQYV. The CDR3, as DNA: TGTGCCAGCAGTCCCCAGGGCTACGAGCAGTACGTC.